The present T cell receptor (beta chain) was sequenced within a study of blood T cell repertoires in COVID-19 (dated by TCRdb to 2020 to 2021). Notes on the research overall: Samples from collaborators originated in the United States, Italy and Spain and spanned both the acute and convalescent phases of COVID-19. The material from the prospective study consisted of cDNA or gDNA derived from T cells, B-cell-depleted T cells, or PBMCs. The dataset comprised deeply sampled blood TCRbeta repertoires from subjects exposed to, actively infected with, or recovered from COVID-19. The repertoires were made available in a free public database intended to serve as a resource for research on the immune response to SARS-CoV-2. The samples were drawn from the first 160 participants of the ongoing ImmuneRACE study and from about 1,200 subjects provided by 6 global collaborators. A de-identified subject ID, COVID-19 status, age in years and sex were almost always included in the sample metadata. HLA class I and class II types, where available, came from metadata supplied by the sample provider rather than from assay-based typing. What the study reported, not specific to this receptor: Clinical and demographic metadata were provided uncurated, with the amount varying by source and participant.

The collaborating institutions used their own protocols to collect whole blood in K2EDTA tubes. For TCRbeta analysis, collaborators shipped samples in one of three forms: frozen whole blood, isolated PBMCs, or DNA extracted from either of those sample types. Trimming at the junction amounts to 4 bases on V and 2 bases on J, and the germline ends lie 17 bases apart. From the cysteine up to the phenylalanine, the CDR3 has a length of 17 residues. Only the CDR3 region is kept as DNA, spanning 51 bases read in frame from base 1. CDR1 LGHDT and CDR2 YNNKEL were looked up in the germline V gene (reference sequence). TCRbeta CDR3 regions were amplified from genomic DNA by means of the immunoSEQ Assay, a bias-controlled multiplex PCR. Processing in the source paper ran as follows. The number of nucleated cells in each sample was estimated by amplification of reference gene primers within the assay. To quantify the absolute abundance of each unique TCRbeta CDR3 rearrangement, sequence reads were collapsed and filtered. For each sample, productive Simpson clonality was calculated by taking the square root of Simpson's diversity index across productive rearrangements. TCRdb retrieved this table from immuneACCESS and kept in-frame rearrangements only. Not all clones are present; in checked studies, unresolved V genes account for under half, and no reason is known for the remainder. Clone size and V and J calls were adopted from that table, with D and trimming inferred from the DNA. Across this sample there are about 150,000 clones, with around 76% seen only once. 4% to 4.5% of the sample rests with the top ten.

As regards this clone: The specificity of this receptor is unknown. No quality values exist for individual bases; no much larger clone is one base distant.

The sample consisted of peripheral blood. The chain is made from TRBV3-1 (or the pseudogene TRBV3-2) and TRBJ2-2, with TRBD2 as a weak D call on 5 bases. This sequence originates from a man in his 60s with acute or convalescent COVID-19. The DNA sequence is TGTGCCAGCAGCCCCCCTACACGGCGGGTTAACACCGGGGAGCTGTTTTTT. This gives the protein CASSPPTRRVNTGELFF.